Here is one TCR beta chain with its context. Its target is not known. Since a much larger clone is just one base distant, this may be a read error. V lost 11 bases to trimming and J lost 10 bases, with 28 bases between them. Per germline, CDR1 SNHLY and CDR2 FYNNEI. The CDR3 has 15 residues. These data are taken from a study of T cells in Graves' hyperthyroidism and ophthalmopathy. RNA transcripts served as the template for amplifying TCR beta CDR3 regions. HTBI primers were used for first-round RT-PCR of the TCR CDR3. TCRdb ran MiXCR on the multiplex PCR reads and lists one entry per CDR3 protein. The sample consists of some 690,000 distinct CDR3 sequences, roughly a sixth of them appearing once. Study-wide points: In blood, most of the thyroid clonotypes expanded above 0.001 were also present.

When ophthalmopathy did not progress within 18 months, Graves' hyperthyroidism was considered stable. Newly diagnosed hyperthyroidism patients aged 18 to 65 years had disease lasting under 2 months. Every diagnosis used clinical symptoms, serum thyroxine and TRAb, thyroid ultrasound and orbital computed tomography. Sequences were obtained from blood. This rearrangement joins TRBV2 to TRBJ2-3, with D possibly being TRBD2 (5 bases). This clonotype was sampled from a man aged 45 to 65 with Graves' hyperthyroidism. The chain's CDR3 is CAAIPRLATPVAQYF. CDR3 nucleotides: TGTGCCGCCATCCCCCGGCTAGCCACACCAGTCGCGCAGTATTTT.